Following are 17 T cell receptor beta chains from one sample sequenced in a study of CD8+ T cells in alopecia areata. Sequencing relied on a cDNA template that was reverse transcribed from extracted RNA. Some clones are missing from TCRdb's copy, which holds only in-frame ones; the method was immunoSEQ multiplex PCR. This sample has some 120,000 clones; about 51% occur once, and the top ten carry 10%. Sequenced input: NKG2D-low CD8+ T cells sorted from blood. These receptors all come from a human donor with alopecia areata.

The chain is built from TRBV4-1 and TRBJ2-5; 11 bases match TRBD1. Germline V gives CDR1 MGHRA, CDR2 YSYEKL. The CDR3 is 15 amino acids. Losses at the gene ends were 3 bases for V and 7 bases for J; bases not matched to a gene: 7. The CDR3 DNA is TGCGCCAGCAGCCAGCCGGGACAGGGGGTGACGACCCAGTACTTC. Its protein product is CASSQPGQGVTTQYF.

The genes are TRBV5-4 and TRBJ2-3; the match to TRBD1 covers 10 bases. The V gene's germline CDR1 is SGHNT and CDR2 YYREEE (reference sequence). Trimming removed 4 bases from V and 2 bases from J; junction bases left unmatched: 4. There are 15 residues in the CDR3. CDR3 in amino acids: CASSQGTGDTDTQYF. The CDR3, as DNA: TGTGCCAGCAGCCAAGGGACAGGGGACACAGATACGCAGTATTTT.

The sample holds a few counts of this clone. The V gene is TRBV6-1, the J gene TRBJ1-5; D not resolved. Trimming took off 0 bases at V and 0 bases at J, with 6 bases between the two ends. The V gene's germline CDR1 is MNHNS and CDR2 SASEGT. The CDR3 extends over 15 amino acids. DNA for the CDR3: TGTGCCAGCAGTGAAGCGGCGTATAGCAATCAGCCCCAGCATTTT. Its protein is CASSEAAYSNQPQHF.

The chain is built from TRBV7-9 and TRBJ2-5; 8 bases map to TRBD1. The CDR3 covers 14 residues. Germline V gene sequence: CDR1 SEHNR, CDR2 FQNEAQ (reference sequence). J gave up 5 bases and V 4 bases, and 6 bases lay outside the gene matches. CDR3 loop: CASSSETGEETQYF. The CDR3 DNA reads TGTGCCAGCAGCTCCGAGACAGGGGAGGAGACCCAGTACTTC.

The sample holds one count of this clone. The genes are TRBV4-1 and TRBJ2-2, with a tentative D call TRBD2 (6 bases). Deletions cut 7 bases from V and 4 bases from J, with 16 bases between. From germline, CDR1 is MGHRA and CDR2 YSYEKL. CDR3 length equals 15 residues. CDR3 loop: CASTIPGLSTGELFF. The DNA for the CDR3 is TGCGCCAGCACAATCCCGGGACTTTCCACCGGGGAGCTGTTTTTT.

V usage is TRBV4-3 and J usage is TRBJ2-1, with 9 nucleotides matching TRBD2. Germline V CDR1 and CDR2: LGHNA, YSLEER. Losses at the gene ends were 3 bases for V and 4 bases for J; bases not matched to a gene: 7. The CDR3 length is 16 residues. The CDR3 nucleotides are TGCGCCAGCAGCCAGATACCTAGCGGGGTTTACAATGAGCAGTTCTTC. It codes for CASSQIPSGVYNEQFF.

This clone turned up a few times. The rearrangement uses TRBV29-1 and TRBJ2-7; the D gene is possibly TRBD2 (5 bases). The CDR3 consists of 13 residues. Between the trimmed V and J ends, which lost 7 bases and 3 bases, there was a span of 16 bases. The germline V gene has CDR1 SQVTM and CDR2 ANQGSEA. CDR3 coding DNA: TGCAGCGCCCCGGGGATAGGGTACTACGAGCAGTACTTC. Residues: CSAPGIGYYEQYF.

This CDR3 reads CSVVRAQKQATNYGYTF. In DNA form, the CDR3 reads TGCAGCGTTGTGAGAGCGCAAAAGCAGGCAACTAACTATGGCTACACCTTC. The gene calls are TRBV29-1 and TRBJ1-2; the D is unclear. Germline V gives CDR1 SQVTM, CDR2 ANQGSEA. The ends were cut back, 4 bases at V and 0 bases at J, with 21 bases in the middle. This CDR3 contains 17 residues.

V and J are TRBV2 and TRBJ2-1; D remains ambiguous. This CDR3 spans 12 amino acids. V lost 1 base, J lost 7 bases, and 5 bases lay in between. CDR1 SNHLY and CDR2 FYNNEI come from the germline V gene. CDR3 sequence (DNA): TGTGCCAGCAGTGAAGTTATAAATGAGCAGTTCTTC. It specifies CASSEVINEQFF.

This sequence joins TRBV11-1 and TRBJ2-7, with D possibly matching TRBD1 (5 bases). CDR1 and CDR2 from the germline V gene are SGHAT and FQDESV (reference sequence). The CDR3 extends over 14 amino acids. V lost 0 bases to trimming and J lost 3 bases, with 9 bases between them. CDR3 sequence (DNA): TGTGCCAGCAGCTTAGCAGGGGCGAGCTACGAGCAGTACTTC. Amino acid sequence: CASSLAGASYEQYF.

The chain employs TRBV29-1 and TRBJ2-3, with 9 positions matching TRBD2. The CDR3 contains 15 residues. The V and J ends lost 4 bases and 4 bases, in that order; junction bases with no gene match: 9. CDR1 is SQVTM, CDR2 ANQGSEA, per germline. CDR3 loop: CSVAPGLATSDTQYF. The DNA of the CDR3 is TGCAGCGTTGCCCCCGGACTAGCGACATCAGATACGCAGTATTTT.

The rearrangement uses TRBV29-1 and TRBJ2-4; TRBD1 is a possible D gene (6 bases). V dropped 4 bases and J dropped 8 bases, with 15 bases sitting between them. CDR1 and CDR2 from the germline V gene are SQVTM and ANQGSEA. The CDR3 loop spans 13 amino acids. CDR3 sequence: CSVVSGAGDIQYF. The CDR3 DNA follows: TGCAGCGTTGTCAGCGGAGCAGGGGACATTCAGTACTTC.

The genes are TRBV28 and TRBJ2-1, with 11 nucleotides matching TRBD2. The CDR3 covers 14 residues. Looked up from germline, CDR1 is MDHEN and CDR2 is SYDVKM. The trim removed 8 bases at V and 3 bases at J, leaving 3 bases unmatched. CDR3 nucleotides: TGTGCCAGCCGGGGACTAGCGGACTACAATGAGCAGTTCTTC. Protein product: CASRGLADYNEQFF.

The CDR3 sequence: CASSLGTEAFF. In DNA form, the CDR3 reads TGTGCCAGCAGCTTGGGCACTGAAGCTTTCTTT. The V call is TRBV5-6, the J call TRBJ1-1, with D uncertain. CDR1 and CDR2 from the germline V gene are SGHDT and YYEEEE. The V gene lost 0 bases and the J gene lost 4 bases, with 1 base spanning the gap. The CDR3 loop spans 11 amino acids.

The CDR3 reads CASSAPVLREGGDTQYF. In DNA form, the CDR3 reads TGTGCCAGCAGCGCCCCGGTGTTGCGGGAGGGGGGAGATACGCAGTATTTT. This sequence joins TRBV7-2 and TRBJ2-3; TRBD2 matches at 9 bases. Germline V gene lookup returns CDR1 SGHTA and CDR2 FQGNSA. There are 17 residues in the CDR3. The J segment lost 5 bases and the V segment lost 5 bases, leaving 14 bases of the junction unmatched.

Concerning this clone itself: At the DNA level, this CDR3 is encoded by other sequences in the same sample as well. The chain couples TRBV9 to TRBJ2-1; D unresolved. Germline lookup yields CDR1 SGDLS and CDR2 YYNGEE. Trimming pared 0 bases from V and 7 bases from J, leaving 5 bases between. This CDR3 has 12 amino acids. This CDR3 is CASSVAGNEQFF. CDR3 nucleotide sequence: TGTGCCAGCAGCGTAGCGGGTAATGAGCAGTTCTTC.

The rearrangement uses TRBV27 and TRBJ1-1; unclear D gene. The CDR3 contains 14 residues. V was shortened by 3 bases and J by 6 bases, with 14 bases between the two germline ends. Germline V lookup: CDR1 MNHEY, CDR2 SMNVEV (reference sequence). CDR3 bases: TGTGCCAGCAGTTTCGGTACGGGGTTATCTGAAGCTTTCTTT. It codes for CASSFGTGLSEAFF.